This T cell receptor (beta chain) derives from a study of T cells in Graves' hyperthyroidism and ophthalmopathy. General study findings and limits: Before onset, by a median of approximately 5.9 months, the model predicted ophthalmopathy. Most thyroid clonotypes with frequency above 0.001 were detected in blood.

Many counts were recorded for this clonotype. What it binds is not known. The CDR3 totals 15 residues. Trimming left V 3 bases short and J 7 bases short, with 16 bases between. Regions amplified from RNA transcripts were the TCR beta CDR3 regions. Primed by the HTBI set, a first-round RT-PCR was run on the TCR CDR3. TCRdb reprocessed the multiplex PCR reads with MiXCR, giving one entry per CDR3 protein. The table lists hundreds of thousands of distinct CDR3 sequences, roughly 14% of them singletons. With duration under 3 months, ophthalmopathy was active: Clinical Activity Score at least 3, NOSPECS at least 4.

The chain is built from TRBV12-3 or TRBV12-4 and TRBJ1-5; tentative D call: TRBD1 (5 bases). The sequence derives from a woman aged 40 to 50 with Graves' ophthalmopathy. Sequenced material: blood. CDR3 in amino acids: CASSFQTGDTQPQHF. In DNA form, the CDR3 reads TGTGCCAGCAGTTTTCAAACGGGGGATACGCAGCCCCAGCATTTT.